The rows below give T cell receptor beta chains drawn from one sample of a study of T-cell memory formation after mild COVID-19. One entry per CDR3 protein results from TCRdb running MiXCR on the 5' RACE reads. In the table there are a few hundred thousand distinct CDR3 sequences, about 24% of which are singletons. The sample consisted of PBMCs or a T cell subset sorted from them (not recorded which). These receptors originate from an adult woman who had mild COVID-19 (a few samples of this study predate the infection). Cell type and time point are not known. CDR3s include the opening cysteine and the closing phenylalanine or tryptophan. Each record gives: V gene, D gene, CDR3 protein. D genes are given only for firm matches.

v_call: TRBV20-1; d_call: NA; cdr3_aa: CSARTGVGTDTQYF
v_call: TRBV3-1; d_call: TRBD2; cdr3_aa: CASSQDRIAGGRYEQYF
v_call: TRBV7-9; d_call: NA; cdr3_aa: CASSKRTEAFF
v_call: TRBV5-6; d_call: NA; cdr3_aa: CASTLPGGGYGYTF
v_call: TRBV3-1; d_call: NA; cdr3_aa: CASSQDLVAPSEQFF
v_call: TRBV7-7; d_call: NA; cdr3_aa: CASSDGPNEKLFF
v_call: TRBV29-1; d_call: TRBD1; cdr3_aa: CSVEGGTGAGGYTF
v_call: TRBV12-3/TRBV12-4; d_call: NA; cdr3_aa: CASSLAGGGKIQETQYF
v_call: TRBV5-1; d_call: NA; cdr3_aa: CASSLAAGRNEQYF
v_call: TRBV5-5; d_call: NA; cdr3_aa: CASSPGTLMNTEAFF
v_call: TRBV27; d_call: NA; cdr3_aa: CASSTRPAGIYGYTF
v_call: TRBV7-8; d_call: TRBD2; cdr3_aa: CASSLGVGRVTGELFF
v_call: TRBV12-3/TRBV12-4; d_call: NA; cdr3_aa: CASSFGSPNEKLFF
v_call: TRBV2; d_call: NA; cdr3_aa: CASSVIAQTDTQYF